The 5 T cell receptor beta chains below come from one sample, sequenced in a study of cytomegalovirus exposure and HLA in healthy donors. Primers: 60 Vbeta forward and 13 Jbeta reverse. TCRdb's copy holds only in-frame clones and misses some; the assay was immunoSEQ multiplex PCR. The top ten clones hold just over 2.5% of a sample with about 170,000 clones, approximately 81% of them seen once. Sequencing was done on a sample of PBMCs. Every receptor here comes from a man aged 25-45 years in good health and CMV-seropositive.

V usage is TRBV2 and J usage is TRBJ2-3; 9 positions match TRBD2. V trimming: 2 bases; J trimming: 4 bases; junction bases outside the gene matches: 10. The CDR3 contains 17 residues. Per germline, CDR1 SNHLY and CDR2 FYNNEI. CDR3 region: CASSESRSSGSADTQYF. Here the CDR3 DNA reads TGTGCCAGCAGTGAATCTCGAAGTAGCGGGAGTGCAGATACGCAGTATTTT.

In its sample, this clone was seen once. At one end the junction does not follow the germline gene, possibly because of a read error. The V gene is TRBV7-9, the J gene TRBJ2-3; 7 positions match TRBD1. The CDR3 contains 17 residues. Germline V gene lookup returns CDR1 SEHNR and CDR2 FQNEAQ (reference sequence). CDR3 sequence (DNA): TGTTCCAGCAGCTTAGACACGGACAGGCCCTCCACAGATACGCAGTATTTT. Residues: CSSSLDTDRPSTDTQYF.

The rearrangement links TRBV10-2 to TRBJ2-1, with 10 positions matching TRBD2. Unmatched junction bases numbered 5, after V lost 4 bases and J lost 5 bases. CDR1 is WSHSY and CDR2 is SAAADI in the germline V gene. This CDR3 comprises 15 residues. The CDR3 is CASSVAGGKNNEQFF. CDR3 nucleotide sequence: TGCGCCAGCAGTGTAGCGGGAGGAAAGAACAATGAGCAGTTCTTC.

The sample holds one count of this clone. The CDR3 DNA is TGTGCCAGCAGTTTAGCAGCGAGGTATACTGAAGCTTTCTTT. The encoded protein is CASSLAARYTEAFF. The chain couples TRBV27 to TRBJ1-1; no definite D call. CDR1 is MNHEY and CDR2 is SMNVEV in the germline V gene (reference sequence). The CDR3 loop spans 14 amino acids. V lost 2 bases to trimming and J lost 5 bases, with 12 bases between them.

The chain combines TRBV13 with TRBJ2-5, with D perhaps matching TRBD2 (5 bases). This CDR3 is built from 13 residues. Looked up from germline, CDR1 is PRHDT and CDR2 is FYEKMQ (reference sequence). The V end lost 3 bases, the J end lost 4 bases, and 9 bases lay between the germline ends. CDR3 protein: CASSFYGIETQYF. CDR3 in DNA: TGTGCCAGCAGCTTTTACGGGATAGAGACCCAGTACTTC.